What follows describes a single TCR beta chain. Its antigen is unidentified. These data come from a study of T cell responses to AZD1222 COVID-19 vaccine. Study-level background: Pooling of second doses given at about 4 or about 12 weeks was done.

V gave up 4 bases and J gave up 10 bases, with 14 bases separating them. Looked up from germline, CDR1 is MDHEN and CDR2 is SYDVKM. CDR3 length: 12 residues. Only in-frame clones appear in the TCRdb table, and some are missing; sequencing was by immunoSEQ multiplex PCR. The repertoire has 120,000 to 150,000 clones, around 90% of them found once; the top ten carry 5.5%. Study-wide points: Spike-specific TCR breadth and depth went up after people got two AZD1222 doses. Just a handful of AZD1222 recipients were seropositive at baseline. Donors in the cohort were predominantly white British and more often female, and clonal diversity was possibly underestimated.

The source material was peripheral blood, sampled on day 0 of AZD1222 vaccination. The chain uses TRBV28 and TRBJ2-7; D unresolved. This receptor was identified in an adult in good health. The CDR3 region is CASSSERQSQYF. For the CDR3, the DNA is TGTGCCAGCAGTTCAGAACGCCAAAGCCAGTACTTC.